The clone carrying this TCR beta chain has at least ten counts. CDR1 and CDR2 (germline): SGHTA, FQGTGA. The CDR3 sequence is 15 residues long. With V trimmed by 5 bases and J by 4 bases, 8 bases remained unmatched. One entry per CDR3 protein, called by TCRdb with MiXCR from the RT-PCR reads. Among about 680,000 distinct CDR3 sequences listed, 14% were seen once. The chain uses TRBV7-3 and TRBJ1-2; 9 bases are shared with TRBD1. Sequencing was performed on memory CD4+ T cells from blood. The origin of this receptor is a female donor in good health, serving as a healthy control. The CDR3 DNA reads as TGTGCCAGCAGCCCTTCGCCGGGACAGGGCTATGGCTACACCTTC. Its translation: CASSPSPGQGYGYTF.